The 14 T cell receptor beta chains in this list originate from one sample, sequenced in a study of blood T cell repertoires in COVID-19. Generated by immunoSEQ multiplex PCR, the TCRdb table keeps only in-frame clones and is missing some. This sample has some 46,000 clones; 75% to 90% occur once, and the top ten carry under 40%. The sample consisted of peripheral blood. These receptor sequences come from an elderly woman with COVID-19, enrolled during active disease.

The rearrangement links TRBV4-3 to TRBJ2-7, with TRBD1 as a possible D gene (5 bases). CDR1 and CDR2 (germline): LGHNA, YSLEER. With 5 bases removed from V and 3 bases from J, the gap between germline ends came to 14 bases. This CDR3 has 14 amino acids. The CDR3 DNA is TGCGCCAGCAGCTCCCACGCAGGGCGCTACGAGCAGTACTTC. This sequence encodes CASSSHAGRYEQYF.

The chain joins TRBV4-2 to TRBJ2-1; 10 nucleotides agree with TRBD2. In germline, CDR1 is LGHNA, CDR2 YNFKEQ. V lost 0 bases, J lost 10 bases, and 12 bases stayed unmatched. CDR3 length equals 17 residues. CDR3: CASSQDLGLANPPEQFF. The CDR3 DNA follows: TGTGCCAGCAGCCAAGATTTGGGACTAGCGAACCCACCGGAGCAGTTCTTC.

The chain employs TRBV18 and TRBJ2-2, with D perhaps matching TRBD1 (5 bases). CDR1 KGHSH and CDR2 LQKENI come from the germline V gene. Trimming left V 5 bases short and J 4 bases short, with 11 bases between. The CDR3 is 14 amino acids. CDR3 sequence: CASSATGSTGELFF. For the CDR3, the DNA is TGTGCCAGCTCAGCAACAGGTAGCACCGGGGAGCTGTTTTTT.

The V gene is TRBV7-8, the J gene TRBJ1-2; D may be TRBD1 (6 bases). Germline CDR1 SGHVS, CDR2 FQNEAQ. Trimming left V 5 bases short and J 4 bases short, with 14 bases between. CDR3 length: 14 residues. CDR3 sequence (DNA): TGTGCCAGCAGCCCCTGGGGGCCCGGCTATGGCTACACCTTC. This codes for CASSPWGPGYGYTF.

The chain employs TRBV7-2 and TRBJ1-2; D is unresolved. Germline V gene data show CDR1 as SGHTA and CDR2 as FQGNSA. This CDR3 has 12 residues. V dropped 1 base and J dropped 6 bases, with 6 bases sitting between them. The CDR3 loop is CASSLVGDGYTF. The CDR3 coding sequence is TGTGCCAGCAGCTTAGTCGGGGATGGCTACACCTTC.

In this sample, this clone turned up a few times. The chain recombines TRBV5-4 with TRBJ2-6; tentatively, D is TRBD1 (6 bases). Trimming took 4 bases from V and 0 from J, leaving 11 bases between them. This CDR3 comprises 16 residues. Germline CDR1 SGHNT, CDR2 YYREEE (reference sequence). The CDR3 spells CASSPTGDSGANVLTF. The CDR3 DNA follows: TGTGCCAGCAGCCCGACAGGAGACTCTGGGGCCAACGTCCTGACTTTC.

V and J are TRBV5-5 and TRBJ2-7; possibly TRBD2 for D (7 bases). The CDR3 totals 15 residues. Germline CDR1 SGHKS, CDR2 YYEKEE (reference sequence). Deletions cut 3 bases from V and 4 bases from J, with 17 bases between. This chain's CDR3 is CASSWGGRGAYEQYF. CDR3 nucleotide sequence: TGTGCCAGCAGCTGGGGGGGCAGGGGCGCATACGAGCAGTACTTC.

This rearrangement joins TRBV5-4 to TRBJ1-1; possibly TRBD1 for D (5 bases). There are 15 residues in the CDR3. Germline loops: CDR1 SGHNT, CDR2 YYREEE (reference sequence). V gave up 2 bases and J gave up 1 base, with 12 bases separating them. The CDR3 DNA is TGTGCCAGCAGCTTAACTCTAGACAGGAACACTGAAGCTTTCTTT. Its translation: CASSLTLDRNTEAFF.

The chain links TRBV9 to TRBJ2-7, with a possible D match to TRBD2 (5 bases). Germline CDR1 is SGDLS and CDR2 is YYNGEE. The CDR3 loop spans 16 amino acids. V lost 2 bases and J lost 2, with 17 bases in between. CDR3 loop: CASSVGPFIGAYEQYF. DNA for the CDR3: TGTGCCAGCAGCGTTGGACCCTTCATCGGGGCCTACGAGCAGTACTTC.

This chain joins TRBV4-1 and TRBJ1-1, with 7 bases that match TRBD1. CDR1 MGHRA and CDR2 YSYEKL come from the germline V gene. The ends lost 2 bases at V and 4 bases at J; junction bases unmatched: 13. The CDR3 runs 17 residues. CDR3 bases: TGCGCCAGCAGCCAACTCCATGCAGGGGGTAGGAGCACTGAAGCTTTCTTT. Its translation is CASSQLHAGGRSTEAFF.

This chain connects TRBV24-1 to TRBJ2-1; 10 bases are shared with TRBD2. Trimming at V came to 5 bases and at J to 7 bases, leaving 10 bases not matched to a gene. Germline V gene lookup returns CDR1 KGHDR and CDR2 SFDVKD. The CDR3 contains 16 residues. This CDR3 is CATSGNGASGGNEQFF. The CDR3 DNA follows: TGTGCCACCAGTGGTAATGGGGCTAGCGGGGGAAATGAGCAGTTCTTC.

The gene calls are TRBV4-3 and TRBJ2-1; TRBD2 aligns across 9 bases. V lost 2 bases and J lost 8; bases outside the gene matches: 13. The CDR3 is made up of 17 amino acids. Germline values: CDR1 LGHNA, CDR2 YSLEER. CDR3 amino acids: CASSQSRAGGPRDEQFF. Written as DNA, the CDR3 is TGCGCCAGCAGCCAATCCCGGGCGGGAGGGCCTAGAGATGAGCAGTTCTTC.

The rearrangement links TRBV5-1 to TRBJ1-1, with D possibly matching TRBD1 (6 bases). CDR3 length: 14 amino acids. Trimming took 4 bases from V and 1 from J, leaving 11 bases between them. Germline V gene sequence: CDR1 SGHRS, CDR2 YFSETQ. The CDR3 DNA sequence: TGCGCCAGCAGCCCGGGCAGGGGGAACACTGAAGCTTTCTTT. This codes for CASSPGRGNTEAFF.

The genes are TRBV7-3 and TRBJ2-1, with TRBD1 identical over 12 bases. V gave up 3 bases and J gave up 8 bases; unmatched junction bases: 2. This CDR3 is 14 amino acids long. The germline V gene has CDR1 SGHTA and CDR2 FQGTGA. The CDR3 DNA reads TGTGCCAGCAGCTTCGGGACAGGGGGCGATGAGCAGTTCTTC. Protein: CASSFGTGGDEQFF.